The sample holds a few counts of the clone carrying this T cell receptor beta chain. This entry belongs to a study of patients and donors after allogeneic stem cell transplantation. Trimming left V 0 bases short and J 2 bases short, with 11 bases between. Germline V gives CDR1 MGHRA, CDR2 YSYEKL. The CDR3 totals 15 residues. Via MiXCR, TCRdb re-called the RT-PCR reads, giving one row per CDR3 protein. The sample records 800,000 to 1,000,000 distinct CDR3 sequences, roughly 18% being singletons. The J gene is TRBJ2-7, the V gene TRBV4-1; a weak D match, TRBD2 (6 bases). The source is a human donor who was either an allogeneic HSCT recipient or a stem cell or donor lymphocyte infusion donor (not recorded which). It is not recorded whose cells these are; they may come from a transplant donor. The specimen sequenced was blood, either unsorted or a sorted T cell fraction (not recorded which). The CDR3 reads CASSQESGLAYEQYF. The DNA of the CDR3 is TGCGCCAGCAGCCAAGAGAGCGGGCTGGCCTACGAGCAGTACTTC.